These 32 T cell receptor beta chains were sequenced from one sample in a study of blood T cell repertoires in COVID-19. Data came from immunoSEQ multiplex PCR; TCRdb stores just in-frame clones and leaves some out. The repertoire consists of about 220,000 clones, with 80% to 90% occurring once and the leading ten covering about 3.3%. Sample: PBMCs or T cells enriched from blood (not recorded which). These receptors all stem from a woman aged 18-29 years in a cohort exposed to, infected with or recovered from COVID-19 (not recorded which).

The CDR3 DNA reads as TGCGCCAGCAGCAGTTGGGGGGGCGCGGAAGGGGAGCTGTTTTTT. This encodes CASSSWGGAEGELFF. The chain recombines TRBV5-1 with TRBJ2-2; tentative D call: TRBD2 (7 bases). Germline CDR1 SGHRS, CDR2 YFSETQ. This CDR3 region has 15 residues. Trimming stripped 4 bases from V and 8 bases from J, with 18 bases between.

This chain uses TRBV5-1 with TRBJ2-7, with 10 bases aligning to TRBD2. The CDR3 has 16 amino acids. Germline CDR1 is SGHRS and CDR2 is YFSETQ. J lost 7 bases, V lost 0 bases, and 10 bases had no gene match. The CDR3 bases are TGCGCCAGCAGCTTGGGGACTAGCGGAGGGGGGAGGGAGCAGTACTTC. It encodes CASSLGTSGGGREQYF.

This chain joins TRBV9 and TRBJ1-5; 11 positions agree with TRBD1. The CDR3 runs 14 residues. Germline V gene lookup returns CDR1 SGDLS and CDR2 YYNGEE. V shed 2 bases, J shed 7 bases, and the junction held 2 bases outside the gene matches. DNA for the CDR3: TGTGCCAGCAGCGTTGGGACAGGGGGACAGCCCCAGCATTTT. The encoded protein is CASSVGTGGQPQHF.

J is TRBJ1-2 and V is TRBV5-6; D is unclear. Trimming left V 2 bases short and J 7 bases short, with 6 bases between. The CDR3 has 11 amino acids. CDR1 and CDR2 from the germline V gene are SGHDT and YYEEEE. CDR3 nucleotide sequence: TGTGCCAGCAGCTTCGGTGCTGGCTACACCTTC. It encodes CASSFGAGYTF. Complete variable domain (other parts from reference TRBV5-6 and TRBJ1-2): DAGVTQSPTHLIKTRGQQVTLRCSPKSGHDTVSWYQQALGQGPQFIFQYYEEEERQRGNFPDRFSGHQFPNYSSELNVNALLLGDSALYLCASSFGAGYTFGSGTRLTVV.

The V and J genes are TRBV28 and TRBJ1-2, with D maybe TRBD1 (5 bases). Trimming shortened V by 4 bases and J by 8 bases, and 8 bases separated the two germline ends. The germline V gene encodes CDR1 MDHEN and CDR2 SYDVKM. The CDR3 loop spans 11 amino acids. In DNA, the CDR3 is TGTGCCAGCAGTTCGGGGGTGGGCTACACCTTC. This encodes CASSSGVGYTF.

This clone has just a few counts. The chain joins TRBV4-2 to TRBJ2-7, with TRBD1 matching over 9 bases. Per the germline V gene, CDR1 is LGHNA and CDR2 is YNFKEQ. With 0 bases clipped from V and 4 bases from J, the junction kept 13 bases outside the gene matches. This CDR3 is built from 18 residues. The CDR3 sequence: CASSQEFGFRTGAYEQYF. CDR3 coding DNA: TGTGCCAGCAGCCAAGAATTTGGGTTCAGGACAGGGGCATACGAGCAGTACTTC.

The rearrangement links TRBV28 to TRBJ1-4, with 7 bases fitting TRBD1. Unmatched junction bases numbered 17, after V lost 0 bases and J lost 10 bases. The CDR3 loop spans 18 amino acids. CDR1 is MDHEN and CDR2 is SYDVKM in the germline V gene. This CDR3 reads CASSLWLDSQGTGGKLFF. CDR3 sequence (DNA): TGTGCCAGCAGTTTATGGCTGGATTCACAGGGGACTGGGGGAAAACTGTTTTTT.

The rearrangement joins TRBV7-9 to TRBJ2-7; a weak D match, TRBD2 (5 bases). This CDR3 is built from 14 residues. V was pared by 0 bases and J by 7 bases, with 13 bases between. Germline V CDR1 and CDR2: SEHNR, FQNEAQ (reference sequence). CDR3 sequence (DNA): TGTGCCAGCAGCTTAGCGCGGGTTTCGGAAGAGCAGTACTTC. Translating it yields CASSLARVSEEQYF.

V and J are TRBV19 and TRBJ2-1; 11 bases are a match to TRBD1. CDR3 size: 15 residues. J gave up 5 bases and V 7 bases, and 7 bases lay outside the gene matches. Germline assignment: CDR1 LNHDA and CDR2 SQIVND (reference sequence). CDR3 sequence (DNA): TGTGCCAGTACCGATGGACAGGGGGCCAACAATGAGCAGTTCTTC. It yields the protein CASTDGQGANNEQFF.

DNA for the CDR3: TGTGCCAGCAGCCAGACTAGCCCTGGGGCCAATGAGCAGTTCTTC. It translates to CASSQTSPGANEQFF. The V call is TRBV7-3, the J call TRBJ2-1; 7 bases align to TRBD2. The CDR3 extends over 15 amino acids. The trim removed 5 bases at V and 6 bases at J, leaving 10 bases unmatched. Germline CDR1 reads SGHTA; CDR2 reads FQGTGA.

V and J are TRBV5-1 and TRBJ1-6; D may be TRBD1 (6 bases). V was trimmed by 1 base and J by 7 bases, leaving 12 bases between them. There are 15 residues in the CDR3. The germline V gene encodes CDR1 SGHRS and CDR2 YFSETQ. The CDR3: CASSLRAGDNSPLHF. The DNA of the CDR3 is TGCGCCAGCAGCTTGAGGGCAGGGGACAATTCACCCCTCCACTTT.

This chain connects TRBV5-1 to TRBJ2-7, with 8 bases identical to TRBD1. The CDR3 consists of 13 residues. The germline V gene has CDR1 SGHRS and CDR2 YFSETQ. V lost 1 base and J lost 3; bases outside the gene matches: 0. The CDR3 protein is CASSLTGGYEQYF. The CDR3 DNA follows: TGCGCCAGCAGCTTGACAGGGGGCTACGAGCAGTACTTC.

This chain joins TRBV20-1 and TRBJ2-7; TRBD1 matches at 9 bases. CDR1 and CDR2 (germline): DFQATT, SNEGSKA (reference sequence). The CDR3 contains 15 residues. The J segment lost 5 bases and the V segment lost 3 bases, leaving 11 bases of the junction unmatched. CDR3 in amino acids: CSASREGTGRDEQYF. Here the CDR3 DNA reads TGCAGTGCTAGTAGGGAAGGGACAGGGAGGGACGAGCAGTACTTC.

The V gene is TRBV18, the J gene TRBJ2-1; 7 positions agree with TRBD2. The V segment lost 3 bases and the J segment 7 bases; nucleotides outside the gene matches: 3. The CDR3 totals 13 residues. Looked up from germline, CDR1 is KGHSH and CDR2 is LQKENI. The CDR3 here is CASSPGGNNEQFF. The DNA of the CDR3 is TGTGCCAGCTCACCGGGGGGGAATAATGAGCAGTTCTTC.

The chain's CDR3 is CASSPRARGDTQYF. In DNA, the CDR3 is TGTGCCAGCAGCCCTCGGGCTAGGGGAGATACGCAGTATTTT. V and J are TRBV7-8 and TRBJ2-3; tentatively, D is TRBD1 (5 bases). This CDR3 has 14 amino acids. The V end was cut by 5 bases, the J end by 5 bases, with 14 bases between. In germline, CDR1 is SGHVS, CDR2 FQNEAQ.

This clone was detected only once. The rearrangement uses TRBV5-1 and TRBJ2-3, with TRBD2 as a possible D gene (6 bases). Germline V gene data show CDR1 as SGHRS and CDR2 as YFSETQ. V gave up 0 bases and J gave up 5 bases, with 10 bases separating them. CDR3 size: 14 residues. CDR3 nucleotides: TGCGCCAGCAGCTTGGGGGGGACTCGAGATACGCAGTATTTT. Encoded protein: CASSLGGTRDTQYF.

V is TRBV5-4 and J is TRBJ1-4; TRBD1 might be the D (5 bases). Trimming took 4 bases from V and 6 from J, leaving 16 bases between them. Germline V gene sequence: CDR1 SGHNT, CDR2 YYREEE (reference sequence). This CDR3 region has 15 residues. This CDR3 is CASSAQGGFDEKLFF. In DNA form, the CDR3 reads TGTGCCAGCAGCGCTCAGGGTGGGTTTGATGAAAAACTGTTTTTT.

The chain combines TRBV7-9 with TRBJ2-2; TRBD1 matches at 7 bases. There are 14 residues in the CDR3. CDR1 is SEHNR and CDR2 is FQNEAQ in the germline V gene (reference sequence). The junction had 6 bases not matched to a gene; V was cut back by 4 bases and J by 7 bases. The CDR3 loop reads CASSYTGVFGELFF. The CDR3 bases are TGTGCCAGCAGCTACACAGGGGTTTTCGGGGAGCTGTTTTTT. The entire variable domain, with the rest obtained from reference TRBV7-9 and TRBJ2-2, is as follows: DTGVSQNPRHKITKRGQNVTFRCDPISEHNRLYWYRQTLGQGPEFLTYFQNEAQLEKSRLLSDRFSAERPKGSFSTLEIQRTEQGDSAMYLCASSYTGVFGELFFGEGSRLTVL.

The chain has TRBV18 and TRBJ1-5; 7 nucleotides match TRBD1. CDR3 length: 14 residues. J lost 7 bases, V lost 3 bases, and 6 bases had no gene match. Germline V gene lookup returns CDR1 KGHSH and CDR2 LQKENI. The CDR3 coding sequence is TGTGCCAGCTCACCCGACAGGGACGGACAGCCCCAGCATTTT. Residues: CASSPDRDGQPQHF.

This chain connects TRBV18 to TRBJ2-7; 9 nucleotides match TRBD1. The CDR3 length is 16 residues. V gave up 4 bases and J gave up 1 base; unmatched junction bases: 8. CDR1 and CDR2 from the germline V gene are KGHSH and LQKENI. Here the CDR3 DNA reads TGTGCCAGCTCACTCACAGGGGGCGAGAGGTCCTACGAGCAGTACTTC. Protein: CASSLTGGERSYEQYF.

This chain uses TRBV2 with TRBJ1-5; D possibly corresponds to TRBD1 (6 bases). The V and J ends lost 6 bases and 4 bases respectively, with 10 bases between them. Per the germline V gene, CDR1 is SNHLY and CDR2 is FYNNEI. The CDR3 contains 13 residues. The CDR3 here is CASRDRWNQPQHF. The CDR3 region has the DNA TGTGCCAGCAGGGACAGATGGAATCAGCCCCAGCATTTT.

The rearrangement uses TRBV10-3 and TRBJ2-7, with D hard to call. The germline CDR1 and CDR2 sequences are ENHRY and SYGVKD. The V end lost 0 bases, the J end lost 7 bases, and 16 bases lay between the germline ends. This CDR3 is 15 amino acids long. The CDR3 nucleotides read TGTGCCATCAGTGAGTCAACAGCCCCTACGGTAGAGCAGTACTTC. The encoded protein is CAISESTAPTVEQYF.

The chain is built from TRBV5-4 and TRBJ1-1; TRBD1 might be the D (6 bases). Trimming shortened V by 4 bases and J by 3 bases, and 13 bases separated the two germline ends. There are 14 residues in the CDR3. Germline CDR1 reads SGHNT; CDR2 reads YYREEE (reference sequence). CDR3 sequence reads: CASSQGRTDTEAFF. The DNA of the CDR3 is TGTGCCAGCAGCCAAGGAAGGACAGACACTGAAGCTTTCTTT. Supplemented by reference TRBV5-4 and TRBJ1-1, the full variable domain reads ETGVTQSPTHLIKTRGQQVTLRCSSQSGHNTVSWYQQALGQGPQFIFQYYREEENGRGNFPPRFSGLQFPNYSSELNVNALELDDSALYLCASSQGRTDTEAFFGQGTRLTVV.

The chain links TRBV2 to TRBJ2-1; 12 bases align to TRBD2. V shed 6 bases, J shed 7 bases, and the junction held 7 bases outside the gene matches. CDR3 size: 15 residues. CDR1 and CDR2 (germline): SNHLY, FYNNEI. CDR3 loop: CASRQTSGGFNEQFF. In DNA form, the CDR3 reads TGTGCCAGCAGGCAAACTAGCGGGGGGTTTAATGAGCAGTTCTTC. The full variable domain, in which reference TRBV2 and TRBJ2-1 provide the parts outside the CDR3, is EPEVTQTPSHQVTQMGQEVILRCVPISNHLYFYWYRQILGQKVEFLVSFYNNEISEKSEIFDDQFSVERPDGSNFTLKIRSTKLEDSAMYFCASRQTSGGFNEQFFGPGTRLTVL.

The rearrangement links TRBV19 to TRBJ2-7; 8 bases match TRBD1. CDR3 length: 12 amino acids. The V segment lost 8 bases and the J segment 6 bases; nucleotides outside the gene matches: 6. The germline gives CDR1 LNHDA, CDR2 SQIVND (reference sequence). The DNA for the CDR3 is TGTGCCAGTGCGGGACAGGAGCGCGAGCAGTACTTC. This translates into CASAGQEREQYF. Supplemented by reference TRBV19 and TRBJ2-7, the full variable domain reads DGGITQSPKYLFRKEGQNVTLSCEQNLNHDAMYWYRQDPGQGLRLIYYSQIVNDFQKGDIAEGYSVSREKKESFPLTVTSAQKNPTAFYLCASAGQEREQYFGPGTRLTVT.

The chain links TRBV5-6 to TRBJ1-2, with a weak D call TRBD1 (5 bases). V lost 1 base and J lost 4, with 8 bases in between. This CDR3 spans 13 amino acids. Germline loops: CDR1 SGHDT, CDR2 YYEEEE. For the CDR3, the DNA is TGTGCCAGCAGCTTGCAGGGTGGCTATGGCTACACCTTC. Its translation is CASSLQGGYGYTF. Together with reference TRBV5-6 and TRBJ1-2, the CDR3 gives the full variable domain: DAGVTQSPTHLIKTRGQQVTLRCSPKSGHDTVSWYQQALGQGPQFIFQYYEEEERQRGNFPDRFSGHQFPNYSSELNVNALLLGDSALYLCASSLQGGYGYTFGSGTRLTVV.

The chain joins TRBV7-2 to TRBJ1-4; 8 bases match TRBD1. V lost 5 bases and J lost 0; bases outside the gene matches: 5. Germline V gene sequence: CDR1 SGHTA, CDR2 FQGNSA. The CDR3 runs 16 residues. The CDR3 coding sequence is TGTGCCAGCAGCAGAGACAGGGGATCAACTAATGAAAAACTGTTTTTT. Amino acids: CASSRDRGSTNEKLFF. Together with reference TRBV7-2 and TRBJ1-4, the CDR3 gives the full variable domain: GAGVSQSPSNKVTEKGKDVELRCDPISGHTALYWYRQSLGQGLEFLIYFQGNSAPDKSGLPSDRFSAERTGGSVSTLTIQRTQQEDSAVYLCASSRDRGSTNEKLFFGSGTQLSVL.

The chain links TRBV5-8 to TRBJ1-1, with TRBD1 identical over 8 bases. J gave up 1 base and V 2 bases, and 4 bases lay outside the gene matches. This CDR3 contains 15 residues. Germline loops: CDR1 SGHTS, CDR2 YDEGEE. The CDR3 nucleotides are TGTGCCAGCAGCTTTGAAGACAGGGGGAACACTGAAGCTTTCTTT. It translates to CASSFEDRGNTEAFF.

V and J are TRBV27 and TRBJ2-1; 10 nucleotides align to TRBD1. This CDR3 has 16 amino acids. Per germline, CDR1 MNHEY and CDR2 SMNVEV (reference sequence). Trimming at V came to 3 bases and at J to 9 bases, leaving 11 bases not matched to a gene. The CDR3 DNA is TGTGCCAGCAGTTTTGGGGGACAGGGGTTTATAAGTGAGCAGTTCTTC. Its protein is CASSFGGQGFISEQFF.

The chain links TRBV14 to TRBJ2-1, with D possibly TRBD1 on 6 matching bases. Germline V gene sequence: CDR1 SGHDN, CDR2 FVKESK. Trimming pared 6 bases from V and 8 bases from J, leaving 11 bases between. The CDR3 spans 12 residues. The CDR3 region is CASRSGDHEQFF. In DNA, the CDR3 is TGTGCCAGCAGATCAGGGGACCATGAGCAGTTCTTC.

J is TRBJ2-3 and V is TRBV2; D is possibly TRBD2 (6 bases). Germline V gene lookup returns CDR1 SNHLY and CDR2 FYNNEI. V lost 4 bases to trimming and J lost 6 bases, with 17 bases between them. The CDR3 spans 15 residues. CDR3 in amino acids: CASSVPSADSDTQYF. CDR3 in DNA: TGTGCCAGCAGTGTTCCTAGCGCGGACTCTGATACGCAGTATTTT.

In its sample, this clone was seen a few times. The chain uses TRBV7-6 and TRBJ2-2; 8 bases match TRBD1. Germline CDR1 SGHVS, CDR2 FNYEAQ. The V and J ends lost 5 bases and 5 bases, in that order; junction bases with no gene match: 7. The CDR3 is made up of 15 amino acids. CDR3 DNA: TGTGCCAGCAGCCCCCGGGACAGGATGACCGGGGAGCTGTTTTTT. This codes for CASSPRDRMTGELFF.